The rows below give T cell receptor beta chains drawn from one sample of a study of blood T cell repertoires in COVID-19. Sequencing used immunoSEQ multiplex PCR; TCRdb keeps in-frame clones, though not all of them. The sample carries about 190,000 clones, around 90% recorded once. Source material: peripheral blood. These TCRs come from a man aged 40-49 years with acute or convalescent COVID-19. The conserved cysteine and the conserved F or W are not part of the CDR3 here.

>TRBV7-2|TRBJ1-5
ASSTDRGPVEPQH
>TRBV6-2/TRBV6-3|TRBJ2-7
ASSQRGLSYEQY
>TRBV28|TRBJ1-2
ASRPPGQGYGYT
>TRBV5-4|TRBJ2-1
ASSLDPISYNEQF
>TRBV5-1|TRBJ2-3
ASSLAGGPPDTQY
>TRBV4-1|TRBJ2-7
ASSQGGIYEQY
>TRBV4-1|TRBJ1-6
ASSQGAGANSPLH
>TRBV5-5|TRBJ1-2
ASSRTLGQGMSGYT
>TRBV5-1|TRBJ1-3
ASSFGSPSGNTIY
>TRBV7-2|TRBJ1-5
ASSATREPQH
>TRBV24-1|TRBJ2-1
ATSDSGTSPGNEQF
>TRBV5-6|TRBJ2-3
ASSLGTSGGRDTQY
>TRBV15|TRBJ1-1
ATSARQDENTEAF
>TRBV11-2|TRBJ1-2
ASSASGGSRGYT
>TRBV9|TRBJ2-2
ASSASGAGELF
>TRBV28|TRBJ1-5
ASSGGWNQPQH
>TRBV7-6|TRBJ2-1
ASSFQQGVKESYNEQF
>TRBV4-1|TRBJ2-5
ASSQVKRGETQY
>TRBV5-1|TRBJ1-1
ASSHQTRGNTEAF
>TRBV7-6|TRBJ1-5
ASSPWTGGNQPQH
>TRBV12-5|TRBJ1-1
ASGPQQNTEAF
>TRBV9|TRBJ2-2
ASSQNTGELF
>TRBV5-6|TRBJ1-2
ASSLGTSNYGYT
>TRBV6-2/TRBV6-3|TRBJ2-7
ASSPQQGGEQY
>TRBV6-2/TRBV6-3|TRBJ2-5
ASSYSGDSSLETQY
>TRBV3-1/TRBV3-2|TRBJ1-6
ASSQGQGGSYNSPLH
>TRBV7-9|TRBJ2-7
ASSLNSYEQY
>TRBV7-9|TRBJ2-1
ASSGRGAGANEQF
>TRBV5-1|TRBJ2-2
ASTLGTANTGELF
>TRBV15|TRBJ2-2
ATSRAVLSGGRNTGELF
>TRBV3-1/TRBV3-2|TRBJ1-6
ASSQDRPGANSPLH
>TRBV5-1|TRBJ2-5
ASSSNEEYQETQY
>TRBV6-5|TRBJ2-2
ASSFGTLSGELF
>TRBV28|TRBJ2-6
ASNRGSGANVLT
>TRBV7-6|TRBJ2-1
ASSLAGGINEQF
>TRBV19|TRBJ1-1
ASSVQGADTEAF
>TRBV19|TRBJ2-3
ASSIEAGGTDTQY
>TRBV30|TRBJ2-2
AWSSGTSPRELF
>TRBV6-1|TRBJ1-2
ASSALSGTAGIYGYT
>TRBV5-1|TRBJ2-2
ASSLQGLVTGELF
>TRBV5-5|TRBJ2-3
ASSLGASGVSDTQY
>TRBV28|TRBJ1-2
ASFVQGGYGYT
>TRBV3-1/TRBV3-2|TRBJ1-1
ASSPRGSSGTEAF
>TRBV11-2|TRBJ2-3
ASSDRGRGDTQY
>TRBV7-2|TRBJ2-3
ASSLGPGTDTQY
>TRBV10-3|TRBJ1-5
AISAGQGNQPQH